Following are 12 T cell receptor beta chains from one sample sequenced in a study of blood T cell repertoires in COVID-19. The data were produced by immunoSEQ multiplex PCR, yet TCRdb's version contains in-frame clones alone and is incomplete. The sample lists under 300,000 clones, more than 85% occurring once. Material for sequencing was PBMCs or T cells enriched from blood (not recorded which). These receptors came from a woman aged 45-65 years who had recovered from COVID-19.

The chain is built from TRBV5-5 and TRBJ2-1; 7 bases fit TRBD1. Germline CDR1 and CDR2: SGHKS and YYEKEE (reference sequence). Trimming cost V 5 bases and J 0 bases; bases outside gene matches: 8. The CDR3 has 16 residues. The DNA of the CDR3 is TGTGCCAGCAGTTTGACAGGGCTGAGCTCCTACAATGAGCAGTTCTTC. Translation gives CASSLTGLSSYNEQFF.

The chain couples TRBV19 to TRBJ2-7; D call uncertain. Germline CDR1 LNHDA, CDR2 SQIVND (reference sequence). This CDR3 has 13 residues. Deletions cut 4 bases from V and 2 bases from J, with 9 bases between. This chain's CDR3 is CASSTSGPYEQYF. CDR3 sequence (DNA): TGTGCCAGTAGTACCTCTGGGCCCTACGAGCAGTACTTC.

The chain employs TRBV11-2 and TRBJ2-1, with a possible D match to TRBD1 (6 bases). Germline CDR1 is SGHAT and CDR2 is FQNNGV. The CDR3 spans 15 residues. V shed 0 bases and J shed 9 bases, with 15 bases lying between them. CDR3 sequence: CASSLDQGSLSEQFF. CDR3 DNA sequence: TGTGCCAGCAGCTTAGACCAGGGGAGTCTTAGTGAGCAGTTCTTC.

V and J are TRBV7-9 and TRBJ2-7, with 11 bases aligning to TRBD1. The length of the CDR3 is 15 residues. J was trimmed by 4 bases and V by 3 bases; bases with no gene match: 5. CDR1 and CDR2 (germline): SEHNR, FQNEAQ (reference sequence). The CDR3 sequence is CASSFRDRGSYEQYF. The DNA for the CDR3 is TGTGCCAGCAGCTTCCGGGACAGGGGGAGTTACGAGCAGTACTTC.

V is TRBV18 and J is TRBJ1-5; possible D gene TRBD1, 6 bases. CDR3 size: 16 residues. The ends were cut back, 4 bases at V and 0 bases at J, with 13 bases in the middle. Germline CDR1 is KGHSH and CDR2 is LQKENI. CDR3 bases: TGTGCCAGCTCACGAGGACAGATCTTTAGCAATCAGCCCCAGCATTTT. Amino acids: CASSRGQIFSNQPQHF.

The rearrangement joins TRBV11-2 to TRBJ2-5, with 7 nucleotides matching TRBD1. Germline lookup yields CDR1 SGHAT and CDR2 FQNNGV. V was pared by 5 bases and J by 5 bases, with 8 bases of the junction left unmatched. CDR3 length equals 14 residues. CDR3 amino acids: CASSPGTVGETQYF. The CDR3 nucleotides read TGTGCCAGCAGCCCGGGGACAGTTGGGGAGACCCAGTACTTC.

The rearrangement joins TRBV6-1 to TRBJ1-2; D is perhaps TRBD1 (5 bases). CDR1 is MNHNS and CDR2 is SASEGT in the germline V gene. The V gene lost 2 bases and the J gene lost 3 bases, with 10 bases spanning the gap. This CDR3 has 14 residues. The CDR3 region is CASSEFIRDYGYTF. CDR3 nucleotides: TGTGCCAGCAGTGAATTCATCAGGGACTATGGCTACACCTTC.

The rearrangement uses TRBV11-2 and TRBJ2-3; 7 positions agree with TRBD2. CDR3 length equals 16 residues. Germline lookup yields CDR1 SGHAT and CDR2 FQNNGV. V was clipped by 1 base and J by 1 base; unmatched bases: 5. Here the CDR3 reads CASSLGGSAGTDTQYF. CDR3 nucleotides: TGTGCCAGCAGCTTAGGCGGGAGTGCGGGCACAGATACGCAGTATTTT. The variable domain in full, with the rest retrieved from reference TRBV11-2 and TRBJ2-3, is EAGVAQSPRYKIIEKRQSVAFWCNPISGHATLYWYQQILGQGPKLLIQFQNNGVVDDSQLPKDRFSAERLKGVDSTLKIQPAKLEDSAVYLCASSLGGSAGTDTQYFGPGTRLTVL.

In this sample, this clone turned up a few times. The chain is built from TRBV5-6 and TRBJ1-1, with 8 bases aligning to TRBD1. The CDR3 is 15 amino acids. Germline CDR1 SGHDT, CDR2 YYEEEE. J gave up 1 base and V 4 bases, and 6 bases lay outside the gene matches. The CDR3 DNA sequence: TGTGCCAGCAGCCCCCTAGGACAGGGGAACACTGAAGCTTTCTTT. Translating gives CASSPLGQGNTEAFF.

With regard to this clone: One end of the junction does not line up with germline, which may come from a read error. The V and J genes are TRBV6-1 and TRBJ1-2; unclear D gene. CDR1 is MNHNS and CDR2 is SASEGT in the germline V gene. The CDR3 length is 10 residues. Here the CDR3 DNA reads TGTGCCAGCAGTGAAGGGCTGCCTCACTTC. Translating it yields CASSEGLPHF.

V and J are TRBV19 and TRBJ1-2; 9 bases line up with TRBD1. The V and J ends lost 5 bases and 2 bases, in that order; junction bases with no gene match: 9. CDR1 is LNHDA and CDR2 is SQIVND in the germline V gene (reference sequence). The CDR3 contains 16 residues. CDR3 amino acids: CASSLPYRGRNYGYTF. Written as DNA, the CDR3 is TGTGCCAGTAGTTTACCCTACAGGGGGCGGAACTATGGCTACACCTTC.

This chain links TRBV2 with TRBJ2-1; 13 nucleotides match TRBD2. V dropped 8 bases and J dropped 10; count of bases not matched to a gene: 8. This CDR3 has 14 residues. Germline V lookup: CDR1 SNHLY, CDR2 FYNNEI. The CDR3 coding sequence is TGTGCCAGCTCACTAGCGGGAGGGCCCAGGGAGCAGTTCTTC. Its protein is CASSLAGGPREQFF.